One T cell receptor beta chain is described in this entry. In the study's own analysis: Nucleated cell number was recorded as an estimate derived from reference gene primer amplification. The method was immunoSEQ multiplex PCR; TCRdb's version includes in-frame clones alone and lacks a portion of them. For V, J and clone size, that table is used; D and trimming come from the DNA. Of hundreds of thousands of clones listed, approximately 90% are singletons. The data are from a study of blood T cell repertoires in COVID-19. At the level of the study: Donors in the United States, Italy and Spain gave samples during acute or convalescent COVID-19. The analysed material was cDNA or gDNA that came from T cells, B-cell-depleted T cells, or PBMCs.

The sample consisted of peripheral blood. This receptor was obtained from a woman aged 18-29 years who had recovered from COVID-19.

CDR3 sequence reads: CASSLRSLPNEQFF. The CDR3 DNA reads TGTGCCAGCAGCTTACGGTCACTCCCCAATGAGCAGTTCTTC. This chain links TRBV11-3 with TRBJ2-1; no reliable D call. The germline V and J ends were trimmed by 2 bases and 6 bases, with 11 bases remaining between them. CDR1 SGHNT and CDR2 YENEEA come from the germline V gene. CDR3 size: 14 residues.